The rows below give T cell receptor beta chains drawn from one sample of a study of blood T cell repertoires in COVID-19. Some clones are missing from TCRdb's copy, which holds only in-frame ones; the method was immunoSEQ multiplex PCR. The repertoire holds about 240,000 clones, with roughly 85% as singletons. Input material: peripheral blood. The receptor source for this set is a young woman with acute or convalescent COVID-19. Each CDR3 is given with its conserved first and last residue.

CDR3: CSVPAGNGGYTF
V: TRBV29-1
length: 12
J: TRBJ1-2

CDR3: CASRISGTGHNSPLHF
V: TRBV25-1
length: 16
J: TRBJ1-6

CDR3: CASRPWGGTGANVLTF
V: TRBV6-4
length: 16
J: TRBJ2-6

CDR3: CASSPAQTEAFF
V: TRBV18
length: 12
J: TRBJ1-1

CDR3: CASSWASGSLSNEQFF
V: TRBV5-1
length: 16
J: TRBJ2-1

CDR3: CASSPFAQGRNEQFF
V: TRBV18
length: 15
J: TRBJ2-1

CDR3: CASSRPGTGRGGYEQYF
V: TRBV5-4
length: 17
J: TRBJ2-7

CDR3: CASSPPPSLQLNEQFF
V: TRBV18
length: 16
J: TRBJ2-1

CDR3: CASSAQAGGGQNEQFF
V: TRBV19
length: 16
J: TRBJ2-1

CDR3: CASSPITDRGVGTEAFF
V: TRBV5-1
length: 17
J: TRBJ1-1